This entry describes one T cell receptor (beta chain). Here immunoSEQ multiplex PCR was the method, and the copy in TCRdb shows in-frame clones only, minus some. The top ten hold roughly a quarter of the sample, which has about 22,000 clones, roughly 80% seen once. This entry belongs to a study of ipilimumab plus nivolumab after autologous stem cell transplantation. Patients got ipilimumab 1 mg/kg beginning 14 to 28 days post-transplant. The germline V gene has CDR1 SGHRS and CDR2 YFSETQ. V shed 0 bases and J 1 base; nucleotides not matched to a gene: 5. The CDR3 loop spans 16 amino acids. This receptor was identified in a male donor with diffuse large B-cell lymphoma. The chain recombines TRBV5-1 with TRBJ1-2, with 8 positions matching TRBD1. This specimen consisted of PBMCs, obtained in a trial of ipilimumab plus nivolumab as post-transplant consolidation. CDR3 protein: CASSLGTGPGNYGYTF. For the CDR3, the DNA is TGCGCCAGCAGCTTGGGGACAGGGCCGGGTAACTATGGCTACACCTTC.